Included here is one T cell receptor beta chain sequence, with context. Antigen unknown. CDR1 and CDR2 (germline): SGHTA, FQGTGA. Trimming cost V 4 bases and J 8 bases; bases outside gene matches: 14. The CDR3 has 16 residues. This sample is drawn from a study of T cell responses to AZD1222 COVID-19 vaccine. Notes on the study in general: The breadth and depth of Spike-specific TCRs increased once two AZD1222 doses had been given. Seropositive status at baseline applied to only a handful of AZD1222 recipients. Possibly, clonal diversity was underestimated; donors were largely white British and included more females. Repertoires were sampled only after the peak T cell response.

Method: immunoSEQ multiplex PCR; TCRdb's copy keeps in-frame clones and lacks some. The table has about 93,000 clones, nearly 90% seen once. Sequencing used peripheral blood, obtained on day 0 of MenACWY control vaccination. This receptor was taken from an adult in good health. This chain connects TRBV7-3 to TRBJ1-2; TRBD1 agrees at 9 bases. The CDR3 nucleotides read TGTGCCAGCAGCTCGAGCCCCGGGGGACAGGGTAGGGGCTACACCTTC. This translates into CASSSSPGGQGRGYTF.